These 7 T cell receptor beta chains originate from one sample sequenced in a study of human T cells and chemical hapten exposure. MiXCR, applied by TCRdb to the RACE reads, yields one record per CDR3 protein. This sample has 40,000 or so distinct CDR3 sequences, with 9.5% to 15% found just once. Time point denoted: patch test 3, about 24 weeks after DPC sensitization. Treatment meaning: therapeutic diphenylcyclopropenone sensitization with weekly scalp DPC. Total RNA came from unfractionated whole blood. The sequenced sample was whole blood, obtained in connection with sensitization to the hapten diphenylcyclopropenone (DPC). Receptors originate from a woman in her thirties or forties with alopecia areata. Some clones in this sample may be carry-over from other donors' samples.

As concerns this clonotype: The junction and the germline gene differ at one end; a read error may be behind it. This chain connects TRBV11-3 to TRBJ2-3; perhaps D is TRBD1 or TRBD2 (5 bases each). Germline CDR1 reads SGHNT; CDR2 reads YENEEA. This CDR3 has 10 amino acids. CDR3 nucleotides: TGTGCCAGCGAGGGGCCGAGGCTGGATTTT. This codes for CASEGPRLDF.

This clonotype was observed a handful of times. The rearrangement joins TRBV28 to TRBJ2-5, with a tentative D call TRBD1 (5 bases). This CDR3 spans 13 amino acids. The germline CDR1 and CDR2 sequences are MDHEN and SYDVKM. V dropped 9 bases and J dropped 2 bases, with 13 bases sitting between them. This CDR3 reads CASHQGGQETQYF. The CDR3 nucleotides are TGTGCCAGTCACCAGGGCGGACAAGAGACCCAGTACTTC.

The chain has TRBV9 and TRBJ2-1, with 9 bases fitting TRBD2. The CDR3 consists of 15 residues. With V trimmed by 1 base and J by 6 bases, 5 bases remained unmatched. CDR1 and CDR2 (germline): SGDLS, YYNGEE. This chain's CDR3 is CASSVIAGAPNEQFF. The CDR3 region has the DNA TGTGCCAGCAGCGTAATAGCGGGAGCACCCAATGAGCAGTTCTTC.

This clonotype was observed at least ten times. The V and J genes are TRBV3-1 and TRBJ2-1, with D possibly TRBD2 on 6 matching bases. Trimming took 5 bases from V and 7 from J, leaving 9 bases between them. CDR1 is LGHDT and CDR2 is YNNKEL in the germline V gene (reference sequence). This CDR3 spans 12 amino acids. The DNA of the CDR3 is TGTGCCAGCAGCTACCGGGGGAATGAGCAGTTCTTC. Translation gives CASSYRGNEQFF.

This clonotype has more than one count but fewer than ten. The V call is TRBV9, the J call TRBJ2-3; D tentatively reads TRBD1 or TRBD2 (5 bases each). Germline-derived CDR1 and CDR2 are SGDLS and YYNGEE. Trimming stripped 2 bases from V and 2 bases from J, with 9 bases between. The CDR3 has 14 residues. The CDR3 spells CASSVGTTTDTQYF. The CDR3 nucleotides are TGTGCCAGCAGCGTGGGGACCACCACAGATACGCAGTATTTT.

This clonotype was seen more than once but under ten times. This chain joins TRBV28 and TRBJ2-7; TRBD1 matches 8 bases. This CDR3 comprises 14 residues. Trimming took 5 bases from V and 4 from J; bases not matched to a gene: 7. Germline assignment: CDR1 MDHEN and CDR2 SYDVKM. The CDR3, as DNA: TGTGCCAGCAGTCCGGGACAGGCTTCGTACGAGCAGTACTTC. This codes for CASSPGQASYEQYF. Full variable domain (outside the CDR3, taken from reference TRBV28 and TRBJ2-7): DVKVTQSSRYLVKRTGEKVFLECVQDMDHENMFWYRQDPGLGLRLIYFSYDVKMKEKGDIPEGYSVSREKKERFSLILESASTNQTSMYLCASSPGQASYEQYFGPGTRLTVT.

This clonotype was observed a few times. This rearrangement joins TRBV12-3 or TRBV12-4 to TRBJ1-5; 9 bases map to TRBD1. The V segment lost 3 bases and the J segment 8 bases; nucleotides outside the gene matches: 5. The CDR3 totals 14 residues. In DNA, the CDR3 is TGTGCCAGCAGTTTGGACAGGGGCAGTAAGCCCCAGCATTTT. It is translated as CASSLDRGSKPQHF.